This is a list of T cell receptor beta chains from one sample in a study of identical twins. TCRdb analysed the 5' RACE reads with MiXCR anew, one entry per CDR3 protein. The sample records about 520,000 distinct CDR3 sequences, about 20% being singletons. The sample also formed part of further work on T cells expressing NK-cell markers.

What was sequenced was CD4+ T cells sorted from blood. The receptors come from a woman under 30 in good health. Both conserved end residues are trimmed from each CDR3. Each record gives: J gene, V gene, clone size, CDR3 protein. Rows give clone size only sometimes, using once, few, many, or a class for an expanded clone.

TRBJ1-2	TRBV12-3/TRBV12-4	many	ASSLRLANYGYT
TRBJ1-1	TRBV12-3/TRBV12-4	many	ASSLRSYQGNVF
TRBJ1-1	TRBV5-1	-	ASSLGTGRTEAF
TRBJ2-3	TRBV18	-	ASSPSQGVDTQY
TRBJ2-1	TRBV6-2/TRBV6-3	-	ASSWVGGGEQF
TRBJ2-3	TRBV9	many	ASSAPRGDTQY
TRBJ1-2	TRBV10-3	-	AISGLERAGYT
TRBJ2-1	TRBV6-2/TRBV6-3	-	ASSYSLGLSEQF
TRBJ1-1	TRBV12-3/TRBV12-4	few	ASSRTGLAF
TRBJ2-1	TRBV7-9	few	ASSSGLAAGEQF